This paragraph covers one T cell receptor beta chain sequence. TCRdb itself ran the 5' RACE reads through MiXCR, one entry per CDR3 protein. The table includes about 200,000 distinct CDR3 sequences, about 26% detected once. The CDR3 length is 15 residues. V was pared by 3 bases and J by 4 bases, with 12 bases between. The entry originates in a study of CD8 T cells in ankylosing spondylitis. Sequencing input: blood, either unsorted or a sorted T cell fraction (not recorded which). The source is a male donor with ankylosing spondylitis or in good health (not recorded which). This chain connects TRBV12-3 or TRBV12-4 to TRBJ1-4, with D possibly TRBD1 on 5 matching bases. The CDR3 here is CASSLAGRNNEKLFF. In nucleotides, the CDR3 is TGTGCCAGCAGTTTGGCGGGACGGAATAATGAAAAACTGTTTTTT.